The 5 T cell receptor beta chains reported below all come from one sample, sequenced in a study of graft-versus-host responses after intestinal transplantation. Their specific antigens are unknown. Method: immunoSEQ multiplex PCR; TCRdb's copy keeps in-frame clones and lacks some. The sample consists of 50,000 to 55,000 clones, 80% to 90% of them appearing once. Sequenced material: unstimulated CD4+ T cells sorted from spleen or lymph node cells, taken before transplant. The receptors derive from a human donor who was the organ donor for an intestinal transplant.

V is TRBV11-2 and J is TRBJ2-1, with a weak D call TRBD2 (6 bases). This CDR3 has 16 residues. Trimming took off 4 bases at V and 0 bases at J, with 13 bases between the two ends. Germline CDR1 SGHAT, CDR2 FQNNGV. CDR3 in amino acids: CASSSRGASSYNEQFF. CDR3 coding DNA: TGTGCCAGCAGCTCGCGGGGAGCCAGCTCCTACAATGAGCAGTTCTTC.

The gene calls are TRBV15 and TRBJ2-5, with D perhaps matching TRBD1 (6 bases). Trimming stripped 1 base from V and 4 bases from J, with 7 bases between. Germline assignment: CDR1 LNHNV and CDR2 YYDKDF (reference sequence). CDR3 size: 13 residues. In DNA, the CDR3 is TGTGCCACCAGCAGAGCCAGGGGAGAGACCCAGTACTTC. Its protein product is CATSRARGETQYF. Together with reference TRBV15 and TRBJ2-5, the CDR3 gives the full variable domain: DAMVIQNPRYQVTQFGKPVTLSCSQTLNHNVMYWYQQKSSQAPKLLFHYYDKDFNNEADTPDNFQSRRPNTSFCFLDIRSPGLGDTAMYLCATSRARGETQYFGPGTRLLVL.

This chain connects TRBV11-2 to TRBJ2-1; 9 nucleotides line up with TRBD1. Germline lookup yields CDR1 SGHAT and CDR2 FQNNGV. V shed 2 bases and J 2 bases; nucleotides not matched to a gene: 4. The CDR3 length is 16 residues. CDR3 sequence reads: CASSLRTGDAYNEQFF. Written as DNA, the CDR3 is TGTGCCAGCAGCTTACGGACAGGGGATGCCTACAATGAGCAGTTCTTC. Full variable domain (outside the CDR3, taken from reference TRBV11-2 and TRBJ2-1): EAGVAQSPRYKIIEKRQSVAFWCNPISGHATLYWYQQILGQGPKLLIQFQNNGVVDDSQLPKDRFSAERLKGVDSTLKIQPAKLEDSAVYLCASSLRTGDAYNEQFFGPGTRLTVL.

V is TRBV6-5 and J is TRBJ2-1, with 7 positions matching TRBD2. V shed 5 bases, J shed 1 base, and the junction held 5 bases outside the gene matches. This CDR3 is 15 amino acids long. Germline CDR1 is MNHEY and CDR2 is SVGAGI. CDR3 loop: CASSLAATSYNEQFF. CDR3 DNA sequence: TGTGCCAGCAGTCTAGCGGCCACATCCTACAATGAGCAGTTCTTC.

Here the CDR3 DNA reads TGTGCCAGCAGTTCGGCGGGGACAGGGTTCGAAAAACTGTTTTTT. Its protein product is CASSSAGTGFEKLFF. V is TRBV6-5 and J is TRBJ1-4; 9 bases agree with TRBD1. CDR1 is MNHEY, CDR2 SVGAGI, per germline. The CDR3 runs to 15 residues. V lost 4 bases, J lost 8 bases, and 8 bases stayed unmatched.